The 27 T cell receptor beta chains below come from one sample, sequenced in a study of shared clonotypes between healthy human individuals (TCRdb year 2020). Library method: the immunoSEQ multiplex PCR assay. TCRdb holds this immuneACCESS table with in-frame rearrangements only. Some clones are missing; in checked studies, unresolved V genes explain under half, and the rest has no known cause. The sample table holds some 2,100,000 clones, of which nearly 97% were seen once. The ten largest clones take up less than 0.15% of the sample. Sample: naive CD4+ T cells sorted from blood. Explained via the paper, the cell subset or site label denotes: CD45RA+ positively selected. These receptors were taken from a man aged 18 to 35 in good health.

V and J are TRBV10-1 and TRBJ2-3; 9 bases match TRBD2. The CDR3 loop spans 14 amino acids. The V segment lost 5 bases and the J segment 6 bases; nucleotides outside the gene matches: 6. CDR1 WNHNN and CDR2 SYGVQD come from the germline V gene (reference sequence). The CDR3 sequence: CASSISGGRDTQYF. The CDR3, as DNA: TGCGCCAGCAGTATCAGCGGGGGGCGTGATACGCAGTATTTT.

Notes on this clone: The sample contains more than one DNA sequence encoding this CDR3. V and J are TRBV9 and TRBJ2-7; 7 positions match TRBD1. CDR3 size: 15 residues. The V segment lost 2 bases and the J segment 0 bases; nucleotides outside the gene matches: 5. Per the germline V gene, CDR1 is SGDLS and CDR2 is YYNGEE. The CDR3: CASSVRDSSSYEQYF. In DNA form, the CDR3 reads TGTGCCAGCAGCGTTCGGGACAGCAGCTCCTACGAGCAGTACTTC.

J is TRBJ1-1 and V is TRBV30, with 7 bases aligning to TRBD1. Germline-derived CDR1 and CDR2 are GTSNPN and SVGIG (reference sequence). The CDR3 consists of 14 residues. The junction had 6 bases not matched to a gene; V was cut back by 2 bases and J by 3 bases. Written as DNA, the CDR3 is TGTGCCTGGAGTCCAGGGGGGGGCTACACTGAAGCTTTCTTT. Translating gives CAWSPGGGYTEAFF.

This CDR3 is CASRVGSTDTQYF. DNA of the CDR3: TGTGCCAGCAGGGTGGGCAGCACAGATACGCAGTATTTT. The rearrangement uses TRBV6-1 and TRBJ2-3, with D uncertain. The ends were cut back, 6 bases at V and 0 bases at J, with 7 bases in the middle. Germline lookup yields CDR1 MNHNS and CDR2 SASEGT. The CDR3 runs to 13 residues.

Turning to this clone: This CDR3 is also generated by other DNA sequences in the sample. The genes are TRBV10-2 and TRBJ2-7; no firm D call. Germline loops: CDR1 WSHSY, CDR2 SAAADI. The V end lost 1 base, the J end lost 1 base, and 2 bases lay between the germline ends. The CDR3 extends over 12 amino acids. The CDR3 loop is CASSELSYEQYF. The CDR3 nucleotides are TGCGCCAGCAGTGAGTTATCCTACGAGCAGTACTTC.

This CDR3 reads CASSPGREYGYTF. For the CDR3, the DNA is TGTGCCAGCAGCCCCGGGAGGGAATATGGCTACACCTTC. The gene calls are TRBV9 and TRBJ1-2, with unresolved D. V lost 4 bases, J lost 5 bases, and 12 bases lay in between. CDR3 size: 13 residues. Germline V gene data show CDR1 as SGDLS and CDR2 as YYNGEE.

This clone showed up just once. The CDR3 sequence is CASSSSGQGARDTQYF. The CDR3 DNA is TGTGCCAGCAGTAGCTCAGGACAGGGGGCCAGAGATACGCAGTATTTT. The rearrangement joins TRBV6-6 to TRBJ2-3, with 11 nucleotides matching TRBD1. This CDR3 has 16 amino acids. Germline V gene sequence: CDR1 MNHNY, CDR2 SVGAGI (reference sequence). The V and J ends lost 5 bases and 5 bases, in that order; junction bases with no gene match: 9.

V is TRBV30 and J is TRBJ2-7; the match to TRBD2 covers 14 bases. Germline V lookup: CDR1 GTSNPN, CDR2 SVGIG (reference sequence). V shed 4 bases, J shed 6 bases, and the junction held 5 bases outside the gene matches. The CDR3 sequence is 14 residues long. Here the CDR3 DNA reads TGTGCCTGGACTCCGGGACTAGCGGGAGCCGAGCAGTACTTC. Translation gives CAWTPGLAGAEQYF. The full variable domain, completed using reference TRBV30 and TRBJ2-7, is SQTIHQWPATLVQPVGSPLSLECTVEGTSNPNLYWYRQAAGRGLQLLFYSVGIGQISSEVPQNLSASRPQDRQFILSSKKLLLSDSGFYLCAWTPGLAGAEQYFGPGTRLTVT.

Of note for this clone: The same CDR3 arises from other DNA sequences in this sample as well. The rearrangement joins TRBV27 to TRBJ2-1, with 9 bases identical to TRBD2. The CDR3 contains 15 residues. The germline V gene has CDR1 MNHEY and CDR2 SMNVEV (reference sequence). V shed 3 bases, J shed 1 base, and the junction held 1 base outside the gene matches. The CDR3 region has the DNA TGTGCCAGCAGTTTGCGGGAGGGATCCTACAATGAGCAGTTCTTC. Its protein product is CASSLREGSYNEQFF.

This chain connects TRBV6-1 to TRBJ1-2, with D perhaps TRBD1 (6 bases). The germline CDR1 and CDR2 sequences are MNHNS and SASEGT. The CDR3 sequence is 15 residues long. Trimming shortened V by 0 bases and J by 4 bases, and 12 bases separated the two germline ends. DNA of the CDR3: TGTGCCAGCAGTGAAGCGCGACAGGTTGTCTATGGCTACACCTTC. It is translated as CASSEARQVVYGYTF.

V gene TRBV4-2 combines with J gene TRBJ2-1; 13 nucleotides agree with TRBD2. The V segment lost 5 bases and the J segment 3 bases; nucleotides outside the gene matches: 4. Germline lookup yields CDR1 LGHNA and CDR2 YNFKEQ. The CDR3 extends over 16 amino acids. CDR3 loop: CASSRLAGGSYNEQFF. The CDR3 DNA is TGTGCCAGCAGCAGACTAGCGGGGGGTAGCTACAATGAGCAGTTCTTC.

The CDR3 DNA reads TGTGCCAGCAGTGAAAACAGTTATTCACCCCTCCACTTT. As protein: CASSENSYSPLHF. This rearrangement joins TRBV6-4 to TRBJ1-6; no reliable D call. V shed 3 bases and J shed 8 bases, with 8 bases lying between them. Germline-derived CDR1 and CDR2 are MRHNA and SNTAGT. The CDR3 has 13 residues.

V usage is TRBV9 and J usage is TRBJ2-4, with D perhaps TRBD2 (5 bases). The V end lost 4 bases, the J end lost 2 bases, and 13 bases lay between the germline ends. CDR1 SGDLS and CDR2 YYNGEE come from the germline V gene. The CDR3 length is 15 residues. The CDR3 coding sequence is TGTGCCAGCAGCAGAGCGGCTGAGACCAAAAACATTCAGTACTTC. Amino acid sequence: CASSRAAETKNIQYF.

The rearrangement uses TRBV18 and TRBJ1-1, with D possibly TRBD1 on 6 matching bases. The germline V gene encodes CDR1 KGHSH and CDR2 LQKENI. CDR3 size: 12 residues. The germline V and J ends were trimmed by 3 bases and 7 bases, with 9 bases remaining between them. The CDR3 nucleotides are TGTGCCAGCTCACCTAACAGGGATGAAGCTTTCTTT. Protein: CASSPNRDEAFF.

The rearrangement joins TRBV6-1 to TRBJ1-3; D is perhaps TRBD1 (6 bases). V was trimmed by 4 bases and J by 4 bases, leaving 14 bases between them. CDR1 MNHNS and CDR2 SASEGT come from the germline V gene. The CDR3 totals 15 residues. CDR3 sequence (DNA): TGTGCCAGCAGTGGACAGGCGCTATCAGGAAACACCATATATTTT. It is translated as CASSGQALSGNTIYF.

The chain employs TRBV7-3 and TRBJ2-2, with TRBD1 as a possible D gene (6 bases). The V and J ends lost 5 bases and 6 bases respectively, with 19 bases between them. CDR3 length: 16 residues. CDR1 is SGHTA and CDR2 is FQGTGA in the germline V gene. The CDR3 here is CASSPDGGLTSGELFF. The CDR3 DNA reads TGTGCCAGCAGCCCTGATGGGGGCTTGACGTCCGGGGAGCTGTTTTTT.

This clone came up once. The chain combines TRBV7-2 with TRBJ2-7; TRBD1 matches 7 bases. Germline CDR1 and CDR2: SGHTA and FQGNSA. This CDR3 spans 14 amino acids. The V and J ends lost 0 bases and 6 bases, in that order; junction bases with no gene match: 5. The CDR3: CASSLAEGAGEQYF. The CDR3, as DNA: TGTGCCAGCAGCTTAGCTGAGGGGGCAGGCGAGCAGTACTTC.

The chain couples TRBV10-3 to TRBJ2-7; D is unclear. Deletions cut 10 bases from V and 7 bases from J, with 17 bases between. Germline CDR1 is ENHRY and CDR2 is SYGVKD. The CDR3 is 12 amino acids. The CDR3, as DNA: TGTGCCACCAGCCCGGGCCTTGAGGAGCAGTACTTC. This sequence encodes CATSPGLEEQYF.

The CDR3 here is CASSGGGTLQVLDTQYF. Here the CDR3 DNA reads TGTGCCAGCAGTGGGGGTGGGACCCTACAGGTTCTAGATACGCAGTATTTT. The V and J genes are TRBV2 and TRBJ2-3, with D tentatively TRBD1 or TRBD2 (5 bases each). Trimming stripped 4 bases from V and 5 bases from J, with 22 bases between. The length of the CDR3 is 17 residues. Germline V gives CDR1 SNHLY, CDR2 FYNNEI.

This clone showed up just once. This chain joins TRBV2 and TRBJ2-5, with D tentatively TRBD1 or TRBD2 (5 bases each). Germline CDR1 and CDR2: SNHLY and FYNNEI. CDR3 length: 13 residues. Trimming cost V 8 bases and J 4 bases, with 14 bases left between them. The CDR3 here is CASGDAHPETQYF. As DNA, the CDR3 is TGTGCCAGCGGGGACGCCCACCCAGAGACCCAGTACTTC. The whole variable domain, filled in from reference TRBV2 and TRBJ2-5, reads EPEVTQTPSHQVTQMGQEVILRCVPISNHLYFYWYRQILGQKVEFLVSFYNNEISEKSEIFDDQFSVERPDGSNFTLKIRSTKLEDSAMYFCASGDAHPETQYFGPGTRLLVL.

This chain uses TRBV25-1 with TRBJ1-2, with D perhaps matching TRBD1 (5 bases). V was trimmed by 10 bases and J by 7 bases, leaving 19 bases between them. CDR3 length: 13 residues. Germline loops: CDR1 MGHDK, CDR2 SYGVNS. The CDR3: CANPGLVMGGYTF. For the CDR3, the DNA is TGTGCCAATCCGGGGCTAGTTATGGGTGGCTACACCTTC.

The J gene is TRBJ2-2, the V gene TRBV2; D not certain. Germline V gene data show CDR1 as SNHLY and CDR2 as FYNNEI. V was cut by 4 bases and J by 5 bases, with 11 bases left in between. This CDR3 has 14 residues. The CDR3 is CASSVLLLTGELFF. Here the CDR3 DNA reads TGTGCCAGCAGTGTTCTCCTCTTAACCGGGGAGCTGTTTTTT.

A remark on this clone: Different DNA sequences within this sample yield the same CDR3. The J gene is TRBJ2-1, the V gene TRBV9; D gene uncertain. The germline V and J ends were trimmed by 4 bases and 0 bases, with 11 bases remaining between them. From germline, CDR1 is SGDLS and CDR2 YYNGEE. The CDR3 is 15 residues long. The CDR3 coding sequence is TGTGCCAGCAGCCCCCAAGGTAGCTCCTACAATGAGCAGTTCTTC. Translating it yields CASSPQGSSYNEQFF.

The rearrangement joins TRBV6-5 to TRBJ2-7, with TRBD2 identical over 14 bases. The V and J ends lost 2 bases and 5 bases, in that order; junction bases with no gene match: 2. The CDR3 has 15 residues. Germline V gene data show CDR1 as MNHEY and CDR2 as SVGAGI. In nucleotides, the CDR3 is TGTGCCAGCAGTTACGGGGGACTAGCGGGAGACGAGCAGTACTTC. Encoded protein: CASSYGGLAGDEQYF.

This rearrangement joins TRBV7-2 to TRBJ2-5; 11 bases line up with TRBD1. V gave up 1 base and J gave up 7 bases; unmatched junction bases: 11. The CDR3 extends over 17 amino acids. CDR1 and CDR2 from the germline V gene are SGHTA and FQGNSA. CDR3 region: CASSLGTGQGAFGTQYF. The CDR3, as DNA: TGTGCCAGCAGCTTAGGCACAGGACAGGGGGCGTTTGGGACCCAGTACTTC.

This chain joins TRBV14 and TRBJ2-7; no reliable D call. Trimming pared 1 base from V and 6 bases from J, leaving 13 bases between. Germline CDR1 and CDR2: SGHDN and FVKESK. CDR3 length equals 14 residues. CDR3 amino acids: CASSQVKGSAEQYF. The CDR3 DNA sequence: TGTGCCAGCAGCCAAGTTAAGGGATCGGCCGAGCAGTACTTC.

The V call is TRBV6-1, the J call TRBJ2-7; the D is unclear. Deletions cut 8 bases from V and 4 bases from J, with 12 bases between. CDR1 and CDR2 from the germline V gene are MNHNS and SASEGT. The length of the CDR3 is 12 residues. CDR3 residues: CASRWEGYEQYF. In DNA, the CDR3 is TGTGCCAGCCGATGGGAAGGGTACGAGCAGTACTTC.